This TCR beta chain is drawn from a study of cytomegalovirus exposure and HLA in healthy donors (dated by TCRdb to 2017 to 2019). Turning to the overall study: The roughly 670 repertoires of the first cohort and the roughly 120 validation repertoires were produced on the same platform, according to a later analysis. To predict cytomegalovirus infection status, the study combined high-throughput TCR immunosequencing, statistical association of individual TCRs with disease status, and machine learning. A separate validation cohort of 100 to 150 different subjects was used in addition to the roughly 640-subject first cohort. The study aimed to test whether cataloging public T cell receptors could reveal signatures of past pathogen exposure.

Looking up the germline V gene (reference sequence) yields CDR1 LNHDA and CDR2 SQIVND. Measured from the cysteine to the phenylalanine, the CDR3 is 12 residues long. Here the CDR3 DNA is all that survives: 36 bases in frame from base 1. Trimming costs V 3 bases and J 5 bases, and their ends lie 7 bases apart. Paper-wide results and their limitations: A later analysis had no HLA typing for the validation cohort, so co-occurrence there was scored across all 110 or so repertoires. In a later analysis, TCRs clustered in the first cohort were found to also tend to co-occur in the 120 validation repertoires, with 94% of cluster scores above 0. In vitro tests confirmed that a few of the cytomegalovirus-associated TCR beta chains recognize cytomegalovirus antigens. A total of roughly 160 TCR beta chains were listed by the study as associated with cytomegalovirus. Cytomegalovirus status was reported to be diagnosed by the classifier with high specificity and sensitivity in both the original and validation cohorts. The authors suggested that the approach could potentially be extended to other disease states and immunological phenotypes. While some public TCRs were present in many individuals, most TCR sequences turned up only very rarely across donors.

The donors belonged to the validation cohort of about 120 subjects, which was separate from the roughly 670-subject first cohort. With regard to this clone: Its antigen remains undetermined. Per-base quality was not reported, and no clone a single base away is much larger than it.

The library was obtained by the immunoSEQ multiplex PCR assay. Per the authors' processing: A statistical classification framework was developed to diagnose cytomegalovirus status using the catalog of TCR beta chain sequences. TCRdb mirrors the immuneACCESS table, restricted to in-frame sequences. Some clones are absent from its copies; in checked studies, under half trace to an unresolved V gene, and the reason for the others is unknown. D and trimming come from the DNA, and the V and J calls and clone size come from that table. For this sample there are under 250,000 clones; 80% to 95% appear just once. The ten top clones hold roughly 1% of the sample.

The receptor chain draws on TRBV19 and TRBJ2-5; possibly the D gene is TRBD1, per 5 matching bases. Sequencing was carried out using PBMCs. The receptor was derived from a woman between 18 and 30 years old in good health and CMV-seronegative. The CDR3 protein sequence reads: CASSIAGETQYF. The DNA is TGTGCCAGTAGTATCGCAGGGGAGACCCAGTACTTC.